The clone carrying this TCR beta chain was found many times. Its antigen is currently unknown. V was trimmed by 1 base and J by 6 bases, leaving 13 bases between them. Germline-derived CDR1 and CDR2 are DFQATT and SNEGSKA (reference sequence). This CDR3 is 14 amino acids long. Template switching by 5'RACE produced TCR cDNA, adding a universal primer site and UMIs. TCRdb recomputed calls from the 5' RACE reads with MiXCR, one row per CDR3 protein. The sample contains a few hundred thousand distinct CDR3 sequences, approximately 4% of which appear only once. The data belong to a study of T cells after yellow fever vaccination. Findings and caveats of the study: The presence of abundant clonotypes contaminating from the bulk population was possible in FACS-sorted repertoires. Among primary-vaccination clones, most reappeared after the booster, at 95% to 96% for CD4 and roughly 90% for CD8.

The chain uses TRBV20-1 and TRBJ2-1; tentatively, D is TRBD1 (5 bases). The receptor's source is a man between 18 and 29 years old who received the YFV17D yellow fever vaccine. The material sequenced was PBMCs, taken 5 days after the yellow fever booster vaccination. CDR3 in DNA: TGCAGTGCTAGAGCCTCCGACAGTTTCAATGAGCAGTTCTTC. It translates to CSARASDSFNEQFF.